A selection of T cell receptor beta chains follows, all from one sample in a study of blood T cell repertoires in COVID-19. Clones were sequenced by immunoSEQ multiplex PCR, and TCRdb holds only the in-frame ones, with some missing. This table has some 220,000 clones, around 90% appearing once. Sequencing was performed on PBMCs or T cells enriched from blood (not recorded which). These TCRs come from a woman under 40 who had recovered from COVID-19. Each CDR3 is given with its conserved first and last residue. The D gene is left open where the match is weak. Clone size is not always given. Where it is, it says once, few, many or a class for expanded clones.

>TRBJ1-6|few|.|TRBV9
TGTGCCAGCAGCTCCCAGAGAGGAGATTTTAATTCACCCCTCCACTTT
CASSSQRGDFNSPLHF
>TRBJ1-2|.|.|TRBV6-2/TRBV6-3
TGTGCCAGCAGTTACGGGGGCCTGATAGCTAACTATGGCTACACCTTC
CASSYGGLIANYGYTF
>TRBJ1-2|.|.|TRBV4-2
TGTGCCAGCAGCCAAACGACAGCGAACTATGGCTACACCTTC
CASSQTTANYGYTF
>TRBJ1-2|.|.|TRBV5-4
TGTGCCAGCAGCCCAGATAACTATGGCTACACCTTC
CASSPDNYGYTF
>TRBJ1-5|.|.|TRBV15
TGTGCCACCAGCAGAGAAAGTACAGGGAGAAATCAGCCCCAGCATTTT
CATSRESTGRNQPQHF
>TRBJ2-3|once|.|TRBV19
TGTGCCAGTAGTAAGGAGGTAATTTGGGCTCCAGATACGCAGTATTTT
CASSKEVIWAPDTQYF
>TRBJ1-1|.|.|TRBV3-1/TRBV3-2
TGTGCCAGCAGCCGGCAGACAGGTTCAGCAGAAGCTTTCTTT
CASSRQTGSAEAFF
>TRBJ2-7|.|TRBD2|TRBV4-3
TGCGCCAGCAGCCAAGATGAGGCGGGGGGGCTTAGCGAGCAGTACTTC
CASSQDEAGGLSEQYF
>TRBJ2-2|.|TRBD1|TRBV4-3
TGCGCCAGCAGCCCGGACAGGGGGCTGGGCGGGGAGCTGTTTTTT
CASSPDRGLGGELFF
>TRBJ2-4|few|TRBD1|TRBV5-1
TGCGCCAGCACCCATGGGGACAGAGCTAAAAACATTCAGTACTTC
CASTHGDRAKNIQYF
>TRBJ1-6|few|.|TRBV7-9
TGTGCCAGCAGTACCTCAGGGAACAATTCACCCCTCCACTTT
CASSTSGNNSPLHF
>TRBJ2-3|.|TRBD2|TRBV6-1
TGTGCCAGCAGTGTAGATGGACTAGCGGGGGGTTTCAGAGATACGCAGTATTTT
CASSVDGLAGGFRDTQYF
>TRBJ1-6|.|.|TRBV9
TGTGCCAGCAGCGTAGTGGGGGGTTATAATTCACCCCTCCACTTT
CASSVVGGYNSPLHF
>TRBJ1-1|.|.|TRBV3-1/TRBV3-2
TGTGCCAGCAGCCAAGCGGGGGGACTGAGGAACACTGAAGCTTTCTTT
CASSQAGGLRNTEAFF
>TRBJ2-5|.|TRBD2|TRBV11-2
TGTGCCAGCAGCTCCGGACTAGGAGAGAGGACCCAGTACTTC
CASSSGLGERTQYF
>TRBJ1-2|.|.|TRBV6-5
TGTGCCAGCAGTTACTCCGCACAGGGAACCTACGGCTACACCTTC
CASSYSAQGTYGYTF
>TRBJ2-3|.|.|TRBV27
TGTGCCAGCAAATTCCTAGGGGGGGCTGGAGATACGCAGTATTTT
CASKFLGGAGDTQYF
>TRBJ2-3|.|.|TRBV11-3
TGTGCCAGCAGCTTGGTCGGGGGACTCACAGATACGCAGTATTTT
CASSLVGGLTDTQYF
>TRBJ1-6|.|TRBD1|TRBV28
TGTGCCAGCAGGGGACAGGAATGGAATAATTCACCCCTCCACTTT
CASRGQEWNNSPLHF
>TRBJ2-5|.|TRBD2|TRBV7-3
TGTGCCAGCAGCCCTTCCGGGACTAGTGAGACCCAGTACTTC
CASSPSGTSETQYF
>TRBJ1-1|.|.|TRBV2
TGTGCCAGCAGTGAAGATTCGGTCCCGAACACTGAAGCTTTCTTT
CASSEDSVPNTEAFF
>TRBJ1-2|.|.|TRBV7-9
TGTGCCAGCAGCTTAGACAGGATCAACTATGGCTACACCTTC
CASSLDRINYGYTF
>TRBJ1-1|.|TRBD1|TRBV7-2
TGTGCCAGCAGCGATCCTTTATGGTCAGGGGGTTGGAACACTGAAGCTTTCTTT
CASSDPLWSGGWNTEAFF
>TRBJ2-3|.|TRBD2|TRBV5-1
TGCGCCAGCAGCTTGTCTACTAGCGGAAGCACAGATACGCAGTATTTT
CASSLSTSGSTDTQYF
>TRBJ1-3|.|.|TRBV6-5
TGTGCCAGCCAACTATACTCTGGAAACACCATATATTTT
CASQLYSGNTIYF
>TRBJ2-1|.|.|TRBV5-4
TGTGCCAGCAGCCCGGGACTCCCCGGGGCCTACAATGAGCAGTTCTTC
CASSPGLPGAYNEQFF
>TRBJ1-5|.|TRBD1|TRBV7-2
TGTGCCAGCAGCTTAGAAGTCGGACACAGGGGAAGCAATCAGCCCCAGCATTTT
CASSLEVGHRGSNQPQHF
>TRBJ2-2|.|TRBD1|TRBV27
TGTGCCAGCACCCCAGACAGGGGGCTTAACACCGGGGAGCTGTTTTTT
CASTPDRGLNTGELFF
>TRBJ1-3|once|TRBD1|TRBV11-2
TGTGCCAGCAGTCCTGGACAGGCCTCTGGAAACACCATATATTTT
CASSPGQASGNTIYF
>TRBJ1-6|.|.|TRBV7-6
TGTGCCAGCAGCTTAGATCAGGGGACGGGTTCACCCCTCCACTTT
CASSLDQGTGSPLHF
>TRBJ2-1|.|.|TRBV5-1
TGCGCCAGCAGTAAACTAGACTACAATGAGCAGTTCTTC
CASSKLDYNEQFF
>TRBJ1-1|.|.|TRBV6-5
TGTGCCAGCAGAGGGACAACGGACCAAGCTTTCTTT
CASRGTTDQAFF
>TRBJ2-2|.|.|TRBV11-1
TGTGCCAGCACCGCGGGGGCGGCCACCGGGGAGCTGTTTTTT
CASTAGAATGELFF
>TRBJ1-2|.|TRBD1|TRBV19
TGTGCCAGTATCCTCACCACAGGGGTCGGCTATGGCTACACCTTC
CASILTTGVGYGYTF
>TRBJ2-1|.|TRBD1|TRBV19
TGTGCCAGCTGGGACAGCTCCTACAATGAGCAGTTCTTC
CASWDSSYNEQFF
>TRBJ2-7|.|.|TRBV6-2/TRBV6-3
TGTGCCAGCAGTATAGGACTAACCTCCTACGAGCAGTACTTC
CASSIGLTSYEQYF
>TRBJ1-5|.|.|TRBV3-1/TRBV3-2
TGTGCCAGCAGCCAAGACGTTGGCAATCAGCCCCAGCATTTT
CASSQDVGNQPQHF
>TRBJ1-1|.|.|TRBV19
TGTGCCAGTAGTCCGGGATGGGGCACTGAAGCTTTCTTT
CASSPGWGTEAFF
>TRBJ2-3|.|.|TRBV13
TGTGCCAGCAGCACCGGACTGATAGATACGCAGTATTTT
CASSTGLIDTQYF
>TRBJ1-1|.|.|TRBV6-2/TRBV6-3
TGTGCCAGCAGTTACCGAGGGACACGGTACATGAACACTGAAGCTTTCTTT
CASSYRGTRYMNTEAFF
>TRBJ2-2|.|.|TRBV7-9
TGTGCCACCGCTGCAGGAGGGACCGGGGAGCTGTTTTTT
CATAAGGTGELFF
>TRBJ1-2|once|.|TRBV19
TGTGCCAGTCAGGGGAACTATGGCTACACCTTC
CASQGNYGYTF
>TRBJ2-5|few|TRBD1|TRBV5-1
TGCGCCAGCAGCTTGGGTCAGGGGGCGCATCAAGAGACCCAGTACTTC
CASSLGQGAHQETQYF
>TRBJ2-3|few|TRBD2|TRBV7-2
TGTGCCAGCAGCTTAACCCCTAGCGGGGGGGCCAGGTATTTT
CASSLTPSGGARYF
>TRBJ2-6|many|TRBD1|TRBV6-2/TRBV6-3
TGTGCCAGCAGCGGACAGGGTTCAGGGGCCAACGTCCTGACTTTC
CASSGQGSGANVLTF
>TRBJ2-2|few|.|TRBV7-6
TGTGCCAGCAGCCCCCGGGGTGGGGTAGGGAACACCGGGGAGCTGTTTTTT
CASSPRGGVGNTGELFF
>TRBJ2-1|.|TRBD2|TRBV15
TGTGCCACCAGCAGAAGACTAGCGGGGGCCGGACAAAACTACAATGAGCAGTTCTTC
CATSRRLAGAGQNYNEQFF
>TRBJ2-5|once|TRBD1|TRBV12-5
TGTGCTAGTGATCTCGGGACAGGCAGGGAGACCCAGTACTTC
CASDLGTGRETQYF
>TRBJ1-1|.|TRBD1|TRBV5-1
TGCGCCAGCAGCTTGCGGGCAGGGGGAACCCTCATGAACACTGAAGCTTTCTTT
CASSLRAGGTLMNTEAFF
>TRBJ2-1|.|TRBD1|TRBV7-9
TGTGCCAGCAGCTTACTGACAGGGACATCCTACAATGAGCAGTTCTTC
CASSLLTGTSYNEQFF
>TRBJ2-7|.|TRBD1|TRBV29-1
TGCAGCGTCGCCGGGACAGGGAGTGACGAGCAGTACTTC
CSVAGTGSDEQYF
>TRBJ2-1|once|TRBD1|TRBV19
TGTGCCACCGGACAGGGTAATGAGCAGTTCTTC
CATGQGNEQFF
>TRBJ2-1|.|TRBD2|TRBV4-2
TGTGCCAGCAGCCTAGCGGGGGGGACCTACAATGAGCAGTTCTTC
CASSLAGGTYNEQFF
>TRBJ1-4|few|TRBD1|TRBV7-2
TGTGCCAGCAGCCAGAACAGGGGCGCGGCAAAACTGTTTTTT
CASSQNRGAAKLFF
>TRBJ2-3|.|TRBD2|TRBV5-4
TGTGCCAGCACTAGCGGGGGGCGGACTAGCACAGATACGCAGTATTTT
CASTSGGRTSTDTQYF
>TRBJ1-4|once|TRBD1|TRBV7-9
TGTGCCAGCAGCCGAGCTCCAGGGGGTGGAGAAAAACTGTTTTTT
CASSRAPGGGEKLFF
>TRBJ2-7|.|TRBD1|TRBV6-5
TGTGCCAGCAGTTACGACGGACAGGGGGCCTACGAGCAGTACTTC
CASSYDGQGAYEQYF